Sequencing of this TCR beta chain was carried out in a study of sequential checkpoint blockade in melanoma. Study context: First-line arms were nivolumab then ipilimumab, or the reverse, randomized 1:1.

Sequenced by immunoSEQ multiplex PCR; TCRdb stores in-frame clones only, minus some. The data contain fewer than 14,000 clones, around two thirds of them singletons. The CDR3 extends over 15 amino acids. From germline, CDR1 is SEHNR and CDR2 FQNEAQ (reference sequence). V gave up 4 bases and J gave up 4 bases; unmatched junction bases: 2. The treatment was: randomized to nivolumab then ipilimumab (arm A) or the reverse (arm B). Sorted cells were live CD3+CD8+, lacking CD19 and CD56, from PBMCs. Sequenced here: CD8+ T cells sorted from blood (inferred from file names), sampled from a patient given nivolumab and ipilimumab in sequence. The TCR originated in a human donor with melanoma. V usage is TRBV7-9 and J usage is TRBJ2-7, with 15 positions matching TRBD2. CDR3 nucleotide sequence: TGTGCCAGCAGCTACGGGACTAGCGGGAGGTACGAGCAGTACTTC. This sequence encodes CASSYGTSGRYEQYF.